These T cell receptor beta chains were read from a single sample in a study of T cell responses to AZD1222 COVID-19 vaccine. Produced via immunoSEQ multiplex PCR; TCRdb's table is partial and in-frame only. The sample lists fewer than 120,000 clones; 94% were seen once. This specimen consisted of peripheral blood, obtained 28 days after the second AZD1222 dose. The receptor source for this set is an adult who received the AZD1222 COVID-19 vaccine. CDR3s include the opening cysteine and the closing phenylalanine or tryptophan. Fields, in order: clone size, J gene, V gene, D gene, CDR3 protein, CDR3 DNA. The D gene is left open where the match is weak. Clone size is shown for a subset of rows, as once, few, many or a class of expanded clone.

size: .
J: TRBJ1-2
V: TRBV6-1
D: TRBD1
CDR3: CASSVFTDRADNYGYTF
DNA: TGTGCCAGCAGTGTCTTTACGGACAGGGCCGATAACTATGGCTACACCTTC

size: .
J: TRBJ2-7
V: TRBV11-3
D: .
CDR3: CASSLGSKGEQYF
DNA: TGTGCCAGCAGCTTAGGATCGAAGGGAGAGCAGTACTTC

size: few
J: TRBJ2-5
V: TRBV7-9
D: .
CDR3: CASRTEGGKQETQYF
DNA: TGTGCCAGCAGAACTGAGGGCGGGAAGCAAGAGACCCAGTACTTC

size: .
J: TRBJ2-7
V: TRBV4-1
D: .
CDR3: CASSQGLTPYEQYF
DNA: TGCGCCAGCAGCCAAGGACTAACCCCCTACGAGCAGTACTTC

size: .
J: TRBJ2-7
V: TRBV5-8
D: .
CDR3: CASSSGSLGSVYEQYF
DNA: TGTGCCAGCAGCTCCGGGAGTTTGGGATCTGTTTACGAGCAGTACTTC

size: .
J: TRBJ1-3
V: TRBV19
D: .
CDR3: CASSRDRGPSGNTIYF
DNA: TGTGCCAGTAGCCGGGACCGGGGGCCCTCTGGAAACACCATATATTTT

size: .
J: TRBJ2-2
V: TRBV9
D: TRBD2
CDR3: CASSPGLAGPTGELFF
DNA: TGTGCCAGCAGCCCCGGACTAGCGGGACCCACCGGGGAGCTGTTTTTT

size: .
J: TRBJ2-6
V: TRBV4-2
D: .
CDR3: CASSQSAGSGANVLTF
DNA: TGTGCCAGCAGCCAATCAGCAGGGTCTGGGGCCAACGTCCTGACTTTC

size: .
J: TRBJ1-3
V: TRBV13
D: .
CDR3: CASSPPLGDTIYF
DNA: TGTGCCAGCAGCCCCCCACTTGGAGACACCATATATTTT

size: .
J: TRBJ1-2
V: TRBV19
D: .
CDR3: CASSTFGPIGTDVGTDYGYTF
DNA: TGTGCCAGTAGTACTTTCGGACCTATTGGGACCGATGTGGGCACCGACTATGGCTACACCTTC

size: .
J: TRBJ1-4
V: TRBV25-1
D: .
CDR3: CASSELADQTNEKLFF
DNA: TGTGCCAGCAGTGAATTGGCAGATCAGACTAATGAAAAACTGTTTTTT

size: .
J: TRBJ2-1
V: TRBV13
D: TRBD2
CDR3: CASTSGGGGNEQFF
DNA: TGTGCCAGCACCTCAGGTGGCGGGGGCAATGAGCAGTTCTTC

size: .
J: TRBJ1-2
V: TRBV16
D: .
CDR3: CASSQQGTNYGYTF
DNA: TGTGCCAGCAGCCAACAGGGGACTAACTATGGCTACACCTTC

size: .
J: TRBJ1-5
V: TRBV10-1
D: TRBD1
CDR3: CASSGGTGGKYSNQPQHF
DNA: TGCGCCAGCAGTGGGGGGACAGGGGGAAAATATAGCAATCAGCCCCAGCATTTT

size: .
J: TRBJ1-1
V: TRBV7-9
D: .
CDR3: CASSLQGRNTEAFF
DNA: TGTGCCAGCAGCTTACAGGGTAGGAACACTGAAGCTTTCTTT

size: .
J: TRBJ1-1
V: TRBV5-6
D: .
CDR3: CASSLQHRTAPLGTEAFF
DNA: TGTGCCAGCAGCTTGCAACATCGGACAGCCCCACTCGGCACTGAAGCTTTCTTT

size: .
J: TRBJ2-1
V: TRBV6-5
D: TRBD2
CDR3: CASSFTRTSGFEQFF
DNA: TGTGCCAGCAGTTTCACCCGGACTAGCGGATTTGAGCAGTTCTTC